This T cell receptor (beta chain) stems from a study of CXCR3 chemokines and chemotherapy response in bladder cancer (dated by TCRdb to between 2021 and 2023). At the level of the whole study: The study set out to examine whether the activity of the CXCR3 chemokine system within tumors predicted response to chemotherapy in human bladder cancer.

CDR1 and CDR2 are drawn from the germline V gene (reference sequence): SGHKS, YYEKEE. V and J are truncated by 1 base and 3 bases respectively, leaving an intervening sequence of 10 bases. Including cysteine and phenylalanine, the CDR3 has 14 amino acids. CDR3 DNA is the only sequence kept; it has 42 bases, read in frame from the first base. As for this clonotype: Its antigen is still unknown. The sample holds no much larger clone one base away, and base qualities are not on file.

Library method: PCR. TCRdb lists the instrument as Illumina HiSeq 2500. TCRdb trimmed public reads at Q25 via fastp, called clones via MiXCR and kept in-frame beta chains. Here each entry gathers all rows of one CDR3 protein and keeps the most common genes and DNA. For this sample the table gives approximately 13,000 distinct CDR3 sequences, of which 9.5% to 15% were detected only once. The ten largest clones capture 20% to 30% of the sample. The sequence came from a human donor with bladder cancer that did not respond to neoadjuvant chemotherapy. Sampling was done from a patient whose treatment included neoadjuvant chemotherapy. Rearrangement joined TRBV5-5 to TRBJ1-1; the D segment could be TRBD1, given 5 matching bases. The CDR3 loop reads CASSLTGLYTEAFF. The nucleotide sequence reads TGTGCCAGCAGCTTGACAGGACTGTACACTGAAGCTTTCTTT.